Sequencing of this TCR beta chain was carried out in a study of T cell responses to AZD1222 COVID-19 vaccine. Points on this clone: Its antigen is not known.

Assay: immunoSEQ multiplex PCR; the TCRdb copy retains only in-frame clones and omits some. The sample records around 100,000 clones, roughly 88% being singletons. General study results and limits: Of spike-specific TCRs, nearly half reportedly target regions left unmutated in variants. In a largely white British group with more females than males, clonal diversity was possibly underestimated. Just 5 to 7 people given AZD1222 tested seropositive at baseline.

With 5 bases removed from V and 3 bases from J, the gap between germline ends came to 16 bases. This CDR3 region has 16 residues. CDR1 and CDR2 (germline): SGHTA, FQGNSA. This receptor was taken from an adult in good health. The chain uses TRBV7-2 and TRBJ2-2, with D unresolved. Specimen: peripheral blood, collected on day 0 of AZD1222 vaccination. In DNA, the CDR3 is TGTGCCAGCAGCCTTTATTTGTCTGTAGACACCGGGGAGCTGTTTTTT. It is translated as CASSLYLSVDTGELFF.